This TCR beta chain emerged from a study of regulatory T cells in long-lasting Graves disease. Noted time point: newly diagnosed GD, antithyroid drugs for less than 3 months. PBMC RNA served as the TCR library source. Libraries of TCR beta came from iRepertoire HTBI primers plus Arm-PCR of CDR3 regions. TCRdb reprocessed the multiplex PCR reads with MiXCR, giving one entry per CDR3 protein. The repertoire includes 300,000 to 400,000 distinct CDR3 sequences, around 15% of them detected once, and roughly 29% sits in the top ten. Germline CDR1 reads SGHRS; CDR2 reads YFSETQ. Trimming pared 1 base from V and 14 bases from J, leaving 14 bases between. CDR3 length equals 12 residues. The same specimen was also included in a second study, on T cells in Graves' hyperthyroidism and ophthalmopathy. That report notes: When the TCR CDR3 underwent first-round RT-PCR, the HTBI primer set was used.

This TCR derives from a man aged 40-55 years with Graves disease. Specimen: peripheral blood mononuclear cells (PBMCs), collected at new diagnosis, from a patient treated with antithyroid drugs. The chain joins TRBV5-1 to TRBJ2-3; D may match TRBD1 or TRBD2 (5 bases each). CDR3 nucleotides: TGCGCCAGCAGCTTGTGGGGACCCTTCGCGTATTTT. Its translation is CASSLWGPFAYF.